A selection of T cell receptor beta chains follows, all from one sample in a study of T cell repertoires in cytomegalovirus infection. For these TCRs, the target antigens are not known. TCRdb ran MiXCR on the reads and lists one entry per CDR3 protein. The sample lists a few hundred thousand distinct CDR3 sequences, about 29% occurring once. The sample consisted of cultured PBMCs, taken from culture after CMV antigen stimulation. The source is a human donor in good health (CMV status not recorded). Some clones in this sample may be carry-over from other donors' samples. The CDR3 runs from the conserved cysteine through the conserved F or W. A D gene is named only where the DNA matches it firmly. Not every row has a clone size; where given, it reads once, few, many or a size class.

>.|TRBV7-2|TRBJ2-3|.
CASIPGGYTDTQYF
TGTGCCAGCATCCCCGGGGGATACACAGATACGCAGTATTTT
>many|TRBV12-3/TRBV12-4|TRBJ1-5|.
CASSIDGQSGTPQHF
TGTGCCAGCAGTATCGACGGACAGAGTGGGACGCCCCAGCATTTT
>many|TRBV19|TRBJ2-3|.
CASSPGTVSTDTQYF
TGTGCCAGTAGTCCCGGGACGGTAAGCACAGATACGCAGTATTTT
>.|TRBV12-3/TRBV12-4|TRBJ2-1|TRBD2
CASSPTSGGSSYNEQFF
TGTGCCAGCAGCCCAACTAGCGGGGGGAGCTCCTACAATGAGCAGTTCTTC
>.|TRBV19|TRBJ1-1|TRBD1
CASSIGQANTEAFF
TGTGCCAGTAGTATTGGACAGGCTAACACTGAAGCTTTCTTT
>few|TRBV10-3|TRBJ1-3|.
CAIRIPTILGNTIYF
TGTGCCATCAGAATCCCGACAATCCTTGGAAACACCATATATTTT
>.|TRBV11-2|TRBJ2-7|TRBD1
CASNAQTGLTYEQYF
TGTGCCAGCAACGCCCAGACAGGGCTCACCTACGAGCAGTACTTC
>.|TRBV20-1|TRBJ1-1|.
CSANPPGPRQEAFF
TGCAGTGCGAACCCGCCGGGCCCTAGGCAAGAAGCTTTCTTT
>few|TRBV19|TRBJ2-1|TRBD2
CASGTSGGPNEQFF
TGTGCCAGTGGGACTAGCGGAGGACCTAATGAGCAGTTCTTC
>.|TRBV2|TRBJ1-2|TRBD1
CASSDPGQGRGYTF
TGTGCCAGCAGTGATCCCGGACAGGGAAGGGGTTACACCTTC
>few|TRBV7-2|TRBJ2-2|.
CASSLRLGGTGELFF
TGTGCCAGCAGCTTACGGTTAGGGGGCACCGGGGAGCTGTTTTTT
>.|TRBV15|TRBJ2-1|TRBD2
CATSLAGALNSYNEQFF
TGTGCCACCAGCTTGGCGGGAGCGCTTAACTCCTACAATGAGCAGTTCTTC
>.|TRBV28|TRBJ2-1|.
CASSLTGANEQFF
TGTGCCAGCAGTTTGACCGGGGCCAATGAGCAGTTCTTC
>.|TRBV28|TRBJ2-7|TRBD2
CASRKPTSAHGGDF
TGTGCCAGCAGGAAACCGACTAGCGCTCACGGGGGGGACTTC
>.|TRBV6-8|TRBJ2-7|TRBD2
CASRLSARDYPYEQYF
TGTGCCAGCAGATTATCCGCCCGGGACTATCCCTACGAGCAGTACTTC
>.|TRBV7-8|TRBJ1-6|.
CASSLVGDPNSPLHF
TGTGCCAGCAGCTTAGTGGGGGACCCTAATTCACCCCTCCACTTT
>.|TRBV7-6|TRBJ1-1|TRBD1
CASSPYRGRAEAFF
TGTGCCAGCAGCCCGTACAGGGGGCGGGCTGAAGCTTTCTTT
>few|TRBV6-1|TRBJ1-1|.
CASSTTATNTEAFF
TGTGCCAGCAGTACTACAGCGACGAACACTGAAGCTTTCTTT
>.|TRBV4-1|TRBJ2-6|.
CASSQEVWGRGSSGANVLTF
TGTGCCAGCAGCCAAGAAGTATGGGGTAGGGGGTCCTCTGGGGCCAACGTCCTGACTTTC
>.|TRBV15|TRBJ2-1|.
CATRSQPSNEQFF
TGTGCCACCAGATCCCAGCCGAGCAATGAGCAGTTCTTC
>.|TRBV6-6|TRBJ2-1|TRBD2
CASSYPPNGGGNEQFF
TGTGCCAGCAGTTACCCCCCAAACGGGGGGGGCAATGAGCAGTTCTTC
>.|TRBV7-9|TRBJ2-1|TRBD1
CASSLPGQGANEQFF
TGTGCCAGCAGCCTACCGGGACAGGGGGCAAATGAGCAGTTCTTC
>.|TRBV7-3|TRBJ1-2|.
CASSPEQGGLEGYTF
TGTGCCAGCAGCCCAGAACAGGGAGGTTTGGAAGGCTACACCTTC
>few|TRBV4-1|TRBJ1-5|.
CASSQVQGGQPQHF
TGCGCCAGCAGCCAGGTCCAGGGAGGTCAGCCCCAGCATTTT
>.|TRBV12-3/TRBV12-4|TRBJ1-4|.
CASSRTGLGEKLFF
TGTGCCAGCAGTCGAACAGGGCTTGGGGAAAAACTGTTTTTT
>.|TRBV7-3|TRBJ1-1|TRBD1
CASSLTGGSEAFF
TGTGCCAGCAGCTTAACAGGGGGCTCTGAAGCTTTCTTT
>few|TRBV7-2|TRBJ1-1|.
CASSLQAVNTEAFF
TGTGCCAGCAGCTTACAGGCGGTGAACACTGAAGCTTTCTTT
>.|TRBV7-2|TRBJ2-7|.
CASSLKGGSAGEQYF
TGTGCCAGCAGCCTGAAGGGGGGGTCTGCGGGGGAGCAGTACTTC
>.|TRBV24-1|TRBJ2-6|TRBD1
CATSDGSPGTGPGANVLTF
TGTGCCACCAGTGATGGGAGCCCCGGGACAGGGCCTGGGGCCAACGTCCTGACTTTC
>.|TRBV10-3|TRBJ1-3|.
CAISESGNTIYF
TGTGCCATCAGTGAAAGTGGAAACACCATATATTTT
>.|TRBV27|TRBJ2-7|.
CASSSLPLDTYEQYF
TGTGCCAGCAGTTCTCTCCCCTTAGATACCTACGAGCAGTACTTC
>.|TRBV10-3|TRBJ1-1|.
CAISRESTEAFF
TGTGCCATCTCTAGGGAGAGCACTGAAGCTTTCTTT
>.|TRBV7-9|TRBJ2-3|.
CANTLRPQGRGDTQYF
TGTGCCAACACCCTCCGACCTCAGGGACGCGGGGATACGCAGTATTTT
>.|TRBV6-1|TRBJ1-6|TRBD1
CASRDRNLGPLHF
TGTGCCAGCAGGGACAGGAATTTGGGGCCCCTCCACTTT
>few|TRBV10-3|TRBJ1-5|.
CAISASERDQPQHF
TGTGCCATCAGTGCGTCTGAAAGGGACCAGCCCCAGCATTTT
>.|TRBV20-1|TRBJ2-2|TRBD2
CSARGGLAGVTGELFF
TGCAGTGCTAGAGGGGGACTAGCGGGAGTGACCGGGGAGCTGTTTTTT
>.|TRBV4-2|TRBJ2-1|TRBD1
CASSQFGGQGTPTQFF
TGTGCCAGCAGCCAGTTTGGGGGACAGGGCACCCCAACGCAGTTCTTC
>.|TRBV28|TRBJ1-1|.
CASSSPRAAMNTEAFF
TGTGCCAGCAGTTCTCCTCGGGCGGCGATGAACACTGAAGCTTTCTTT
>few|TRBV4-2|TRBJ1-1|.
CASSQDKGTEAFF
TGTGCCAGCAGCCAAGATAAAGGTACCGAAGCTTTCTTT
>few|TRBV20-1|TRBJ2-7|.
CSARYRGEQYF
TGCAGTGCTAGGTACCGCGGGGAGCAGTACTTC
>few|TRBV12-5|TRBJ2-2|.
CASGFGTGELFF
TGTGCTAGTGGTTTCGGCACCGGGGAGCTGTTTTTT
>.|TRBV6-2/TRBV6-3|TRBJ1-5|.
CASSSRLQGPNQPQHF
TGTGCCAGCAGCTCAAGATTACAGGGACCCAATCAGCCCCAGCATTTT
>few|TRBV28|TRBJ1-5|.
CASSLSAGFGSINQPQHF
TGTGCCAGCAGTTTATCCGCAGGGTTCGGCTCGATCAATCAGCCCCAGCATTTT
>.|TRBV14|TRBJ1-6|.
CASSQGYVNSPFHF
TGTGCCAGCAGCCAGGGGTACGTGAATTCACCCTTCCACTTT
>many|TRBV11-2|TRBJ2-1|TRBD2
CASSAISGTSAYNEQFF
TGTGCCAGCAGCGCAATCTCCGGGACTAGCGCCTACAATGAGCAGTTCTTC
>few|TRBV4-2|TRBJ2-1|TRBD2
CASTKEQRGEKVNEQFF
TGTGCCAGCACCAAAGAACAACGGGGGGAGAAAGTCAATGAGCAGTTCTTC
>.|TRBV28|TRBJ2-3|.
CASSTTGRSDTQYF
TGTGCCAGCAGTACGACAGGGAGGTCGGATACGCAGTATTTT
>.|TRBV6-6|TRBJ1-3|TRBD1
CASSYGDRARSSGNTIYF
TGTGCCAGCAGTTACGGGGACAGAGCCCGCTCCTCTGGAAACACCATATATTTT
>.|TRBV27|TRBJ2-4|TRBD2
CASSMTSGRRGILAKNIQYF
TGTGCCAGCAGTATGACTAGCGGGAGGAGGGGGATACTAGCCAAAAACATTCAGTACTTC
>.|TRBV28|TRBJ2-5|.
CASSLGQKAQETQYF
TGTGCCAGCAGCTTAGGACAGAAAGCTCAAGAGACCCAGTACTTC
>.|TRBV4-1|TRBJ1-6|TRBD1
CASSQEITGGINSPLHF
TGTGCCAGCAGCCAAGAAATAACAGGGGGTATCAATTCACCCCTCCACTTT
>.|TRBV12-3/TRBV12-4|TRBJ2-3|TRBD1
CASSSAGTGPRTYF
TGTGCCAGCAGTTCTGCCGGGACAGGGCCTCGCACGTATTTT
>.|TRBV12-3/TRBV12-4|TRBJ1-2|TRBD1
CASSSPLTGGASYTF
TGTGCCAGCAGTTCGCCCCTGACAGGGGGCGCGAGCTACACCTTC